This TCR beta chain was retrieved from a study of T cell responses to AZD1222 COVID-19 vaccine. Study-level findings and limits: Vaccine-related CD4 TCRs covered spike, predominating at 160-218 and 743-854.

Comments on this clone: Its antigen is currently unknown.

This CDR3 comprises 14 residues. Germline assignment: CDR1 KGHDR and CDR2 SFDVKD. V lost 2 bases to trimming and J lost 5 bases, with 12 bases between them. The data were produced by immunoSEQ multiplex PCR, yet TCRdb's version contains in-frame clones alone and is incomplete. The table includes some 150,000 clones, approximately 85% detected once. The chain joins TRBV24-1 to TRBJ2-7, with D possibly TRBD1 on 5 matching bases. This receptor was taken from an adult in good health. Source: peripheral blood, taken on day 0 of AZD1222 vaccination. CDR3 in DNA: TGTGCCACCAGTGATTCTCCGGACAACCACGAGCAGTACTTC. It is translated as CATSDSPDNHEQYF.